This is a list of T cell receptor beta chains from one sample in a study of blood T cell repertoires in COVID-19. The repertoire was sequenced with immunoSEQ multiplex PCR; TCRdb's copy has only in-frame clones and lacks some. Here the sample spans fewer than 450,000 clones, 88% being singletons. Sequencing was performed on peripheral blood. The receptors derive from a woman aged 70-85 years with COVID-19, enrolled during active disease. Both conserved end residues are part of each CDR3. A D gene is named only where the DNA matches it firmly.

d_call: TRBD1
v_call: TRBV3-1/TRBV3-2
cdr3_aa: CASSQVGGNLLWGYTF

d_call: TRBD2
v_call: TRBV3-1/TRBV3-2
cdr3_aa: CASSRGTSGGNTGELFF

d_call: NA
v_call: TRBV28
cdr3_aa: CASSLSQGWYDQPQHF

d_call: TRBD1
v_call: TRBV5-1
cdr3_aa: CASSSTGVNTEAFF

d_call: TRBD2
v_call: TRBV9
cdr3_aa: CASSVALTSGEGEQFF

d_call: TRBD1
v_call: TRBV6-5
cdr3_aa: CASNPTGVFHQPQHF

d_call: TRBD1
v_call: TRBV6-6
cdr3_aa: CASSSWTGENSPLHF

d_call: TRBD2
v_call: TRBV2
cdr3_aa: CASRISSGGDQETQYF

d_call: TRBD2
v_call: TRBV5-1
cdr3_aa: CATGLAGGLTDTQYF

d_call: TRBD1
v_call: TRBV5-4
cdr3_aa: CASSATGNEKLFF

d_call: NA
v_call: TRBV27
cdr3_aa: CASSFNSQGAYGYTF

d_call: NA
v_call: TRBV2
cdr3_aa: CASSEWDNNQPQHF

d_call: TRBD1
v_call: TRBV5-8
cdr3_aa: CASSRGQDYEQYF

d_call: NA
v_call: TRBV19
cdr3_aa: CASTPKRGGSQPQHF

d_call: TRBD1
v_call: TRBV23-1
cdr3_aa: CASRGTGKVAGANVLTF

d_call: NA
v_call: TRBV3-1/TRBV3-2
cdr3_aa: CASSQERGNEQFF

d_call: TRBD2
v_call: TRBV9
cdr3_aa: CASSVDSGGKETQYF

d_call: TRBD2
v_call: TRBV7-9
cdr3_aa: CASSSGGDYNEQFF

d_call: NA
v_call: TRBV5-4
cdr3_aa: CASSLRQGSKNIQYF

d_call: NA
v_call: TRBV5-6
cdr3_aa: CASSLGQGFPGELFF

d_call: TRBD1
v_call: TRBV30
cdr3_aa: CAWSGTGAQRPQHF

d_call: NA
v_call: TRBV7-3
cdr3_aa: CASSLTQRGSGNTIYF

d_call: NA
v_call: TRBV7-9
cdr3_aa: CASSRQYQETQYF